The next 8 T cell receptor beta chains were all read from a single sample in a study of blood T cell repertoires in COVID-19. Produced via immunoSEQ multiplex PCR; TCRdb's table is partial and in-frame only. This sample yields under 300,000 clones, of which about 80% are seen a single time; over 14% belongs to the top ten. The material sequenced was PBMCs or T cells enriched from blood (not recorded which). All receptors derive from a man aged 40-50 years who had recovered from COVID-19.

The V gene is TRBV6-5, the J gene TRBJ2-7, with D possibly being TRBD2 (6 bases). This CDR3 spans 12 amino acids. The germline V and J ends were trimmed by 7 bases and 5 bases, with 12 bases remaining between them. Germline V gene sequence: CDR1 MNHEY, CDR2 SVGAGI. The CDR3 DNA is TGTGCCAGCATCGGGGGACCCCACGAGCAGTACTTC. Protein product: CASIGGPHEQYF.

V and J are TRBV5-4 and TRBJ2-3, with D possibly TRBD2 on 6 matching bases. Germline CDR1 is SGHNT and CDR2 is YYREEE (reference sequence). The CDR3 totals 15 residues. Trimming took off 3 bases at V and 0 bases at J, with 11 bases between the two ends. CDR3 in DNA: TGTGCCAGCAGCTGGGGGGACGGGAGCACAGATACGCAGTATTTT. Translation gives CASSWGDGSTDTQYF.

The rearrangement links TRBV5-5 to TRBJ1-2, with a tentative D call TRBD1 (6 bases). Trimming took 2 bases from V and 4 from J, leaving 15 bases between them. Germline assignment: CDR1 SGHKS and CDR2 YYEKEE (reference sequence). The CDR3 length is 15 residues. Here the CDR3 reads CASSLVRGGSYGYTF. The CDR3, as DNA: TGTGCCAGCAGCTTAGTTAGGGGGGGATCCTATGGCTACACCTTC.

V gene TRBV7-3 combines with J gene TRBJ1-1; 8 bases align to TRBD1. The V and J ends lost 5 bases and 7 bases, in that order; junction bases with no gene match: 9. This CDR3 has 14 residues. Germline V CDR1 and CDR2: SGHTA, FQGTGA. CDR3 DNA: TGTGCCAGCAGCGCTCAGGGGGCGCGGGATGAAGCTTTCTTT. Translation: CASSAQGARDEAFF.

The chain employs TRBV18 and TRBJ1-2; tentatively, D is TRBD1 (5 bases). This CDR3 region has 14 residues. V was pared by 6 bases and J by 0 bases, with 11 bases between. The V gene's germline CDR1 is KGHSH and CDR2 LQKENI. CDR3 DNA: TGTGCCAGCTCCCCAGGGAGACCTAACTATGGCTACACCTTC. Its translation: CASSPGRPNYGYTF.

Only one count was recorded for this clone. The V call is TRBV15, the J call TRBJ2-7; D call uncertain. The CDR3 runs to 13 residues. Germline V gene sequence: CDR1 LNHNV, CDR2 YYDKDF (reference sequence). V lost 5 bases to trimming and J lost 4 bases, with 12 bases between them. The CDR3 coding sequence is TGTGCCACCAGCCGACACAGATTTTACGAGCAGTACTTC. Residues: CATSRHRFYEQYF.

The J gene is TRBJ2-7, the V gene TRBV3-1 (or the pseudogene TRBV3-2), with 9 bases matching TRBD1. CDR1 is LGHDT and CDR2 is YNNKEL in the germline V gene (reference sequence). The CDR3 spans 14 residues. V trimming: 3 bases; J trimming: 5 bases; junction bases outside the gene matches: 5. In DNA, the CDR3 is TGTGCCAGCAGCCACGGGACAGGGAGCAACGAGCAGTACTTC. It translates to CASSHGTGSNEQYF.

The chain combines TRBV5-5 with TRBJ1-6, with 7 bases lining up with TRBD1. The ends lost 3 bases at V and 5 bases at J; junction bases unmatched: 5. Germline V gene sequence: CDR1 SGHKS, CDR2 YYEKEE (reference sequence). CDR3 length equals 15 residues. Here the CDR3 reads CASSSVTGHNSPLHF. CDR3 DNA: TGTGCCAGCAGCTCAGTGACAGGGCATAATTCACCCCTCCACTTT.